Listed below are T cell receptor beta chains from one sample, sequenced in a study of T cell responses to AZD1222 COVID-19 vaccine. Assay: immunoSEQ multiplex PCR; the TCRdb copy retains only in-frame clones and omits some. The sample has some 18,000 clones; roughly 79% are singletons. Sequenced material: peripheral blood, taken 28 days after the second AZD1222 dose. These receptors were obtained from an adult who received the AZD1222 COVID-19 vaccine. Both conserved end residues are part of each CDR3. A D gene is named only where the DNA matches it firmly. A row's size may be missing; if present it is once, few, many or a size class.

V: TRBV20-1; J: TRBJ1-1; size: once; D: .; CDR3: CSAPTRIEAFF; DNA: TGCAGTGCCCCGACCCGAATTGAAGCTTTCTTT
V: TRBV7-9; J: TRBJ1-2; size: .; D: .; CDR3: CASSLGAGTIYGYTF; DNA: TGTGCCAGCAGCTTAGGGGCAGGGACCATATATGGCTACACCTTC
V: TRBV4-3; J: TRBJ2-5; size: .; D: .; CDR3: CASSQDLTREETQYF; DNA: TGCGCCAGCAGCCAAGATCTCACCAGAGAAGAGACCCAGTACTTC
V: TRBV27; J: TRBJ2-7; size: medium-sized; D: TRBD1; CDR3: CASSLRQGATGEQYF; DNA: TGTGCCAGCAGTTTGAGACAGGGGGCGACCGGCGAGCAGTACTTC
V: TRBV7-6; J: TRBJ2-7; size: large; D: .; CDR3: CASSLGPNYEQYF; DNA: TGTGCCAGCAGCTTAGGGCCAAACTACGAGCAGTACTTC
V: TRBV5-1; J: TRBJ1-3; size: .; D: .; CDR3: CASSFTTGISGNTIYF; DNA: TGCGCCAGCAGCTTCACCACAGGAATCTCTGGAAACACCATATATTTT
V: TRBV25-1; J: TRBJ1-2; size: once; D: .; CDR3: CASSDLSYGYTF; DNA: TGTGCCAGCAGTGATTTAAGTTATGGCTACACCTTC
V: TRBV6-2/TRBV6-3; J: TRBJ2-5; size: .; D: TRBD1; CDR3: CASSSSTGVMETQYF; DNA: TGTGCCAGCAGTTCCTCTACAGGGGTGATGGAGACCCAGTACTTC
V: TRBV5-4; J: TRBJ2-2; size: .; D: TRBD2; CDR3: CASSRPDYGGRIGELFF; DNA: TGTGCCAGCAGCCGCCCTGACTACGGCGGGAGAATAGGGGAGCTGTTTTTT
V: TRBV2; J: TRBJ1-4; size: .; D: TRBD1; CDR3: CASRPGQGNEKLFF; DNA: TGTGCCAGCAGACCGGGACAGGGTAATGAAAAACTGTTTTTT
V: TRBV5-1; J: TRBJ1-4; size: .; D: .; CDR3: CASSLGGAPDATNEKLFF; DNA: TGCGCCAGCAGCTTGGGTGGGGCACCAGATGCAACTAATGAAAAACTGTTTTTT
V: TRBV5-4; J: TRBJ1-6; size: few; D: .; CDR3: CASSLDGIYSPLHF; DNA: TGTGCCAGCAGCTTGGACGGGATCTATTCACCCCTCCACTTT
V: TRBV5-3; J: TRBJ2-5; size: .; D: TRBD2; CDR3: CARSQNLGTSGIETQYF; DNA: TGTGCCAGAAGTCAGAATTTAGGGACTAGCGGCATAGAGACCCAGTACTTC
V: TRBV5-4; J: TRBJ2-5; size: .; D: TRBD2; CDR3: CASSPIGGGEETQYF; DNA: TGTGCCAGCAGCCCTATTGGGGGAGGGGAAGAGACCCAGTACTTC
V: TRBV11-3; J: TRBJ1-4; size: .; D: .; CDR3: CASSPGQPNEKLFF; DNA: TGTGCCAGCAGCCCAGGACAGCCTAATGAAAAACTGTTTTTT
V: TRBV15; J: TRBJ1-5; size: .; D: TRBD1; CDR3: CATSSDRAHQPQHF; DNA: TGTGCCACCAGTTCGGACAGGGCACACCAGCCCCAGCATTTT
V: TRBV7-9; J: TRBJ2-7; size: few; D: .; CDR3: CASSLLAGPPPYEQYF; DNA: TGTGCCAGCAGCTTACTGGCAGGTCCCCCCCCCTACGAGCAGTACTTC
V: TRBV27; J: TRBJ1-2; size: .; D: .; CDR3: CASSLAGWNGYTF; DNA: TGTGCCAGCAGTTTAGCAGGGTGGAATGGCTACACCTTC
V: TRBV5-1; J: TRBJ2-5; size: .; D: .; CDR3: CASSLVSWRETQYF; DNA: TGCGCCAGCAGCTTGGTATCGTGGAGAGAGACCCAGTACTTC
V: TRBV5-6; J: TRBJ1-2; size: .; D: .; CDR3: CASSLKTNTNYGYTF; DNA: TGTGCCAGCAGCTTGAAGACCAACACTAACTATGGCTACACCTTC
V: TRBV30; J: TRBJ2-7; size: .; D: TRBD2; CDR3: CAWSVRGSSGGKFYEQYF; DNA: TGTGCCTGGAGTGTAAGGGGATCTAGCGGGGGGAAATTCTACGAGCAGTACTTC
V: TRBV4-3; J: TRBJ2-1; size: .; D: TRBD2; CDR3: CASSHASGGDNEQFF; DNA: TGCGCCAGCAGCCACGCTAGCGGGGGGGACAATGAGCAGTTCTTC
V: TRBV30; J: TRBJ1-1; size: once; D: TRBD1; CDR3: CAWSSLTGVNTEAFF; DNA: TGTGCCTGGAGTTCCCTTACAGGGGTGAACACTGAAGCTTTCTTT
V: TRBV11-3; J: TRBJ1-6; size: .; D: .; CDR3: CASSLEGTDNSPLHF; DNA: TGTGCCAGCAGCTTAGAGGGCACAGATAATTCACCCCTCCACTTT
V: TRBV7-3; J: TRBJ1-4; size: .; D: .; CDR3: CASSFRGNEKLFF; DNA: TGTGCCAGCAGCTTCAGGGGCAATGAAAAACTGTTTTTT
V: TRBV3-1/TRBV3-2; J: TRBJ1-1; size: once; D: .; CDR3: CASSQDDREGTTEAFF; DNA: TGTGCCAGCAGCCAAGACGACCGGGAGGGGACTACTGAAGCTTTCTTT
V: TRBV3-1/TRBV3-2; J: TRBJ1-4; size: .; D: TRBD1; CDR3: CASSRQGANEKLFF; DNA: TGTGCCAGCAGCCGACAGGGAGCTAATGAAAAACTGTTTTTT
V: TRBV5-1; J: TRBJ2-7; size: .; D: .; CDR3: CASSLALSTVSHDEQYF; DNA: TGCGCCAGCAGCTTGGCTCTGTCGACAGTCTCTCACGACGAGCAGTACTTC
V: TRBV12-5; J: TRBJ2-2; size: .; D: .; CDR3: CASGPGVPTGELFF; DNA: TGTGCTAGTGGGCCCGGGGTGCCCACCGGGGAGCTGTTTTTT
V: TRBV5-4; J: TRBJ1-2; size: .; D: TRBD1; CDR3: CSSSTGQGGHGSYGYTF; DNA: TGTTCCAGCAGCACCGGACAGGGAGGCCATGGTAGCTATGGCTACACCTTC
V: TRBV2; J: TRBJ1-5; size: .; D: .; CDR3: CASRDRYNQPQHF; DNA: TGTGCCAGCAGGGACAGATACAATCAGCCCCAGCATTTT
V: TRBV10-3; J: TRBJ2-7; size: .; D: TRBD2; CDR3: CAISGDRGLAGDYEQYF; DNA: TGTGCCATCAGTGGGGACCGGGGACTAGCGGGAGACTACGAGCAGTACTTC
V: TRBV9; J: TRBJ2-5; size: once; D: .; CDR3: CASSPGRGTQYF; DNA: TGTGCCAGCAGCCCTGGTCGGGGGACCCAGTACTTC
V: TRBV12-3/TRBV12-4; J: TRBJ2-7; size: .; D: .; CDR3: CASGRRSSYEQYF; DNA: TGTGCCAGCGGGCGGCGAAGCTCCTACGAGCAGTACTTC